Below are 8 T cell receptor beta chains sequenced from a single sample in a study of blood T cell repertoires in COVID-19. TCRdb keeps only in-frame clones here, not all; method: immunoSEQ multiplex PCR. The repertoire consists of about 230,000 clones, with 87% occurring once and the leading ten covering 10% to 15%. Sequencing used peripheral blood. These receptors were collected from a woman younger than 30 who had recovered from COVID-19.

This chain links TRBV21-1 with TRBJ2-3; TRBD2, the D gene given by the table, was not confirmed from the DNA. TRBV21-1 is classified as a pseudogene. The CDR3 contains 17 residues. CDR3 in amino acids: CASSTARASISTDTQYF. The CDR3 DNA is TGTGCCAGCAGCACCGCGAGGGCCAGCATTAGCACAGATACGCAGTATTTT.

The chain couples TRBV7-9 to TRBJ2-5, with 10 positions matching TRBD1. From germline, CDR1 is SEHNR and CDR2 FQNEAQ (reference sequence). V lost 5 bases and J lost 2; bases outside the gene matches: 2. The CDR3 has 14 residues. The CDR3 protein is CASSGTGAQETQYF. CDR3 in DNA: TGTGCCAGCAGCGGGACAGGGGCGCAAGAGACCCAGTACTTC.

The V gene is TRBV9, the J gene TRBJ2-7, with TRBD1 as a possible D gene (6 bases). There are 14 residues in the CDR3. Germline V gene sequence: CDR1 SGDLS, CDR2 YYNGEE. Trimming shortened V by 0 bases and J by 3 bases, and 10 bases separated the two germline ends. Written as DNA, the CDR3 is TGTGCCAGCAGCGTAGGTGGGGGCGTCTACGAGCAGTACTTC. This gives the protein CASSVGGGVYEQYF.

The chain has TRBV2 and TRBJ1-2, with D unclear. Germline CDR1 SNHLY, CDR2 FYNNEI. The CDR3 totals 13 residues. The V gene lost 8 bases and the J gene lost 4 bases, with 14 bases spanning the gap. The CDR3 reads CASARMTFYGYTF. DNA of the CDR3: TGTGCCAGCGCCAGGATGACATTCTATGGCTACACCTTC.

This chain links TRBV5-4 with TRBJ2-2, with D hard to call. This CDR3 is 12 amino acids long. Germline V CDR1 and CDR2: SGHNT, YYREEE (reference sequence). V lost 1 base and J 8 bases, leaving 6 bases between the germline ends. The CDR3 loop reads CASSLWAGELFF. CDR3 DNA sequence: TGTGCCAGCAGCTTGTGGGCTGGGGAGCTGTTTTTT.

The CDR3 DNA follows: TGTGCCAGCAGCCAAGCGGGAAACTATGGCTACACCTTC. Its protein is CASSQAGNYGYTF. The chain is built from TRBV14 and TRBJ1-2; no clear D gene. The CDR3 is made up of 13 amino acids. Germline V gene data show CDR1 as SGHDN and CDR2 as FVKESK. Trimming took off 1 base at V and 2 bases at J, with 5 bases between the two ends.

The V and J genes are TRBV4-2 and TRBJ2-7; D possibly corresponds to TRBD2 (5 bases). Germline V CDR1 and CDR2: LGHNA, YNFKEQ. CDR3 length: 15 residues. V shed 1 base and J shed 4 bases, with 14 bases lying between them. The CDR3 DNA follows: TGTGCCAGCAGCCAAGGAGGCGGAGGAGGTTACGAGCAGTACTTC. Protein product: CASSQGGGGGYEQYF.

The genes are TRBV30 and TRBJ2-5; unclear D gene. The CDR3 consists of 14 residues. The germline gives CDR1 GTSNPN, CDR2 SVGIG (reference sequence). V shed 1 base and J shed 2 bases, with 11 bases lying between them. CDR3 amino acids: CAWSAVSVQETQYF. Written as DNA, the CDR3 is TGTGCCTGGAGTGCTGTTTCAGTACAAGAGACCCAGTACTTC.